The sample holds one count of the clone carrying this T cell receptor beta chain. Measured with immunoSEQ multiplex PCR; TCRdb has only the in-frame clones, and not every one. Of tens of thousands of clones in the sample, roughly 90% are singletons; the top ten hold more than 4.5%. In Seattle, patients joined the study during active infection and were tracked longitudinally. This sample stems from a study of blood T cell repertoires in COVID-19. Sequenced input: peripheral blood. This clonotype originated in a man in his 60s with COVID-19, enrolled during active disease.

CDR3 sequence (DNA): TGTGCCACCAGTGTTTCGGGGGGTTCACAGCCCCAGCATTTT. Protein: CATSVSGGSQPQHF. The chain carries TRBV24-1 and TRBJ1-5; perhaps TRBD1 as D (5 bases). Germline V CDR1 and CDR2: KGHDR, SFDVKD. The CDR3 contains 14 residues. Trimming shortened V by 5 bases and J by 7 bases, and 14 bases separated the two germline ends.